A selection of T cell receptor beta chains follows, all from one sample in a study of blood T cell repertoires in COVID-19. Here immunoSEQ multiplex PCR was the method, and the copy in TCRdb shows in-frame clones only, minus some. The sample lists about 220,000 clones; just over 85% were seen once. The sample consisted of PBMCs or T cells enriched from blood (not recorded which). The source of these receptors is a woman aged 40 to 50 with acute COVID-19. CDR3s include the opening cysteine and the closing phenylalanine or tryptophan. D genes are given only for firm matches. Some rows have no size entry. The others give once, few or many, or a class for an expanded clone.

TRBD1,TRBV2,NA,TRBJ1-2,TGTGCCAGCAGTGAGGCGGACAGGGAATATGGCTACACCTTC,CASSEADREYGYTF
NA,TRBV12-5,once,TRBJ1-3,TGTGCTAGTGGTTTGGCGACAGGCTCTGGAAACACCATATATTTT,CASGLATGSGNTIYF
TRBD2,TRBV14,NA,TRBJ2-3,TGTGCCAGCAGCCCCCGGACTAGCGGGGGGACCCGAAGTCGCACAGATACGCAGTATTTT,CASSPRTSGGTRSRTDTQYF
NA,TRBV12-5,NA,TRBJ1-1,TGTGCTAGTGGTTTGGAGGGACTCCCGAACACTGAAGCTTTCTTT,CASGLEGLPNTEAFF
NA,TRBV7-2,NA,TRBJ1-1,TGTGCCAGCAGCGAACACCCGGGGGGCACTGAAGCTTTCTTT,CASSEHPGGTEAFF
TRBD1,TRBV5-1,NA,TRBJ2-7,TGCGCCAGCAGCTTTTTAATGGGGGGGACAGGGGAGCAGTACTTC,CASSFLMGGTGEQYF
NA,TRBV7-8,once,TRBJ1-2,TGTGCCAGCAGCATTCACGGGGGTGGCTACACCTTC,CASSIHGGGYTF
TRBD2,TRBV5-1,NA,TRBJ2-1,TGCGCCAGCAGCCCGACGAGCGGGGGGTACAATGAGCAGTTCTTC,CASSPTSGGYNEQFF
NA,TRBV7-9,NA,TRBJ2-3,TGTGCCAGCAGCACCGGGACTCAGAATCTCCCAGATACGCAGTATTTT,CASSTGTQNLPDTQYF
NA,TRBV10-3,NA,TRBJ1-6,TGTGCCATCAGTGAGTCCGGTGGGAGGGGGAATTCACCCCTCCACTTT,CAISESGGRGNSPLHF
TRBD1,TRBV18,NA,TRBJ1-2,TGTGCCAGCTCACCCCAGGGGGTAAATGGCTACACCTTC,CASSPQGVNGYTF
NA,TRBV24-1,once,TRBJ2-1,TGTGCCACCAGTGGCGGAAGTTCCTACAATGAGCAGTTCTTC,CATSGGSSYNEQFF
NA,TRBV19,NA,TRBJ2-2,TGTGCCAGTACATCCTTCCGAGGGAACGCCGGGGAGCTGTTTTTT,CASTSFRGNAGELFF
NA,TRBV2,NA,TRBJ1-2,TGTGCCAGCCAAGAATTCAGGGATGTCGGAGGCTACACCTTC,CASQEFRDVGGYTF
NA,TRBV2,NA,TRBJ2-1,TGTGCCAGCAGTGATGAGTCCTACAATGAGCAGTTCTTC,CASSDESYNEQFF
TRBD2,TRBV2,NA,TRBJ2-1,TGTGCCAGCAGTGAATCGGGGCTAGCGGGGGCCTCAAGCTCCTACAATGAGCAGTTCTTC,CASSESGLAGASSSYNEQFF
NA,TRBV20-1,NA,TRBJ1-1,TGCAGTACATACTCTCGGGTTTTGGCTTTCTTT,CSTYSRVLAFF
TRBD1,TRBV10-2,NA,TRBJ1-2,TGCGCCAGCAGCTCCCCTGACAGGGGGGATGGCTACACCTTC,CASSSPDRGDGYTF
NA,TRBV13,few,TRBJ1-2,TGTGCCAGCAGCTCCGGGACTCCTTACTATGGCTACACCTTC,CASSSGTPYYGYTF
NA,TRBV24-1,NA,TRBJ1-4,TGTGCCACCAGTGAAGGAGACAGAGCAACTAATGAAAAACTGTTTTTT,CATSEGDRATNEKLFF
TRBD1,TRBV3-1/TRBV3-2,NA,TRBJ1-2,TGTGCCAGCAGCCAAGGAACAGGGGCCTATGGCTACACCTTC,CASSQGTGAYGYTF
NA,TRBV5-5,NA,TRBJ1-4,TGTGCCAGCAGCATCCCGGGAGCGGATGAAAAACTGTTTTTT,CASSIPGADEKLFF
NA,TRBV5-4,NA,TRBJ2-1,TGTGCCAGCACCCGCGGGAATGAGCAGTTCTTC,CASTRGNEQFF
NA,TRBV13,few,TRBJ1-2,TGTGCCAGCAGCTTAGGACAGGTGGGGTCTAACTATGGCTACACCTTC,CASSLGQVGSNYGYTF
NA,TRBV15,NA,TRBJ2-3,TGTGCCACCAGCGGCGGGGCCACAGATACGCAGTATTTT,CATSGGATDTQYF
NA,TRBV9,NA,TRBJ1-2,TGTGCCAGCAGGCGTGACAGCCTTAACTATGGCTACACCTTC,CASRRDSLNYGYTF
TRBD1,TRBV5-5,NA,TRBJ1-1,TGTGCCAGCAGTCTTCGACAGGGAAGCACTGAAGCTTTCTTT,CASSLRQGSTEAFF
NA,TRBV14,NA,TRBJ2-1,TGTGCCAGCAGCCCCTTCCGGGCGGGGAGCTACAATGAGCAGTTCTTC,CASSPFRAGSYNEQFF
TRBD2,TRBV27,NA,TRBJ2-2,TGTGCCAGCAGTTCACGGGGGGGAGTTAGCGGGGAGCTGTTTTTT,CASSSRGGVSGELFF
NA,TRBV5-1,NA,TRBJ1-4,TGCGCCAGCAGCTCCGGGACTACAACTAATGAAAAACTGTTTTTT,CASSSGTTTNEKLFF
TRBD1,TRBV5-4,NA,TRBJ1-6,TGTGCCAGCAGCTTAACAGGGGGGGGAGATGCACCCCTCCACTTT,CASSLTGGGDAPLHF
NA,TRBV5-1,NA,TRBJ1-4,TGCGCCAGCAGCTTGGAAGGGGCTGAAGAAAAACTGTTTTTT,CASSLEGAEEKLFF
NA,TRBV7-3,NA,TRBJ2-2,TGTGCCAGCAGCTTACCAGGCGTGAACACCGGGGAGCTGTTTTTT,CASSLPGVNTGELFF
NA,TRBV7-2,NA,TRBJ2-7,TGTGCCAGCAGTCATTGGGGGCTCAACTACGAGCAGTACTTC,CASSHWGLNYEQYF
NA,TRBV5-1,NA,TRBJ1-1,TGCGCCAGCAGCCAATCGGGACAGAACACTGAAGCTTTCTTT,CASSQSGQNTEAFF
TRBD1,TRBV13,NA,TRBJ2-3,TGTGCCAGCAGCCTCGGACAGGGCCGCACAGATACGCAGTATTTT,CASSLGQGRTDTQYF
NA,TRBV7-9,NA,TRBJ1-4,TGTGCCAGCAGCACGAGGGAGGGGCATGAAAAACTGTTTTTT,CASSTREGHEKLFF